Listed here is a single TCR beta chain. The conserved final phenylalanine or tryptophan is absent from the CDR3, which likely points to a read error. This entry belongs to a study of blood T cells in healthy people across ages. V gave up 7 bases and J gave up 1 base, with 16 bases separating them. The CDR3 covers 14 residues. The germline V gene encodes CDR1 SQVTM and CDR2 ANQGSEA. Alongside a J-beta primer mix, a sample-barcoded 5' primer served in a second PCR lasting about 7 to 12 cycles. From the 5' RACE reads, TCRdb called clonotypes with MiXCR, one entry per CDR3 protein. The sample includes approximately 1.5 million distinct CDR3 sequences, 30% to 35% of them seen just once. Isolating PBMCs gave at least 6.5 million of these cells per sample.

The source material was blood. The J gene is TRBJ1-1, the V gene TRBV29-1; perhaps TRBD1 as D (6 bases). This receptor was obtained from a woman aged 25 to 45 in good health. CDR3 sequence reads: CSAGRGHSNTEAFL. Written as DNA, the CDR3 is TGCAGCGCTGGGCGGGGACACTCGAACACTGAAGCTTTCTTA.